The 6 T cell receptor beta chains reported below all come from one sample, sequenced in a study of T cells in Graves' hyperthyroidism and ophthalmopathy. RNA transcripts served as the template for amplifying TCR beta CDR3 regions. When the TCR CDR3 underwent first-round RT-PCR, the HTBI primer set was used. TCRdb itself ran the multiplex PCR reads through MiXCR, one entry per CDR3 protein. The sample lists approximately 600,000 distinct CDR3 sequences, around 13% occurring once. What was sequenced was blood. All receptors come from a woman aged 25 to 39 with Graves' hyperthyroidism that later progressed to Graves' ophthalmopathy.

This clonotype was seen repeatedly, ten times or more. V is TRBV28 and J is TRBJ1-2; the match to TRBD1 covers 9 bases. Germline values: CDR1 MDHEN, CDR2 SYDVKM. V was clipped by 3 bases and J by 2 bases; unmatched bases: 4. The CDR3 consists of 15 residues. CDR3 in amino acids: CASSFRDRENYGYTF. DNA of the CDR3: TGTGCCAGCAGTTTCCGGGACAGGGAGAACTATGGCTACACCTTC.

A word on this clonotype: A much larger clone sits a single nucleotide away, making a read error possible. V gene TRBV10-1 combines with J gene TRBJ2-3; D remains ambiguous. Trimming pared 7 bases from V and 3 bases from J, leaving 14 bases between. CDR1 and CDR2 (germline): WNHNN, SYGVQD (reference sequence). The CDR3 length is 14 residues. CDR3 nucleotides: TGCGCCAGCAATAGCAGGAGAGGTACAGATACGCAGTATTTT. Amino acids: CASNSRRGTDTQYF.

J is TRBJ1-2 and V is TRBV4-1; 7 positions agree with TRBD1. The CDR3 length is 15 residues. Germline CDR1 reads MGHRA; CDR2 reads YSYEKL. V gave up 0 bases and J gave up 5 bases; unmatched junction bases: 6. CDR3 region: CASSQETGLRYGYTF. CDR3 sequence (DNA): TGCGCCAGCAGCCAAGAGACAGGGCTGCGGTATGGCTACACCTTC.

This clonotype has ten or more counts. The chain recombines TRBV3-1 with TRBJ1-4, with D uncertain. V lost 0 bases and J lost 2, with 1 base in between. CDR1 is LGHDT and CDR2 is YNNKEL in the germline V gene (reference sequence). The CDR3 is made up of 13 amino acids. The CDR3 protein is CASSQETNEKLFF. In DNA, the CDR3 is TGTGCCAGCAGCCAAGAGACTAATGAAAAACTGTTTTTT.

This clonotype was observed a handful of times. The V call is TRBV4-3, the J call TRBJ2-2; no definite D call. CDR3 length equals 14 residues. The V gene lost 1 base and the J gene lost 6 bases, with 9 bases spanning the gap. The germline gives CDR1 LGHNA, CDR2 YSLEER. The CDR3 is CASSQVLVAGELFF. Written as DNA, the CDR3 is TGCGCCAGCAGCCAAGTTCTGGTGGCCGGGGAGCTGTTTTTT.

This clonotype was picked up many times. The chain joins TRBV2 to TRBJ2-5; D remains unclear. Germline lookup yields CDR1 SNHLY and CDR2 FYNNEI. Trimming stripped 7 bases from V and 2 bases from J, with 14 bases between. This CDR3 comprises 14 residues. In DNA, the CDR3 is TGTGCCAGCACTAACGCACAGATTCAAGAGACCCAGTACTTC. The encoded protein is CASTNAQIQETQYF.